These 2 T cell receptor beta chains were sequenced from one sample in a study of blood T cells in healthy people across ages. PCR was performed a second time for about 7 to 12 cycles using a sample-barcoded 5' primer and a J-beta primer mix. TCRdb fed the 5' RACE reads into MiXCR, producing one record per CDR3 protein. This sample carries approximately 1,000,000 distinct CDR3 sequences, less than 50% of them seen once, and the ten largest clones take approximately 19%. What was sequenced was blood. The receptor source for this set is a woman aged 60 to 75 in good health.

The chain uses TRBV29-1 and TRBJ1-1; 7 positions agree with TRBD1. There are 15 residues in the CDR3. V dropped 0 bases and J dropped 0; count of bases not matched to a gene: 4. Germline V gives CDR1 SQVTM, CDR2 ANQGSEA. The CDR3 nucleotides read TGCAGCGTTGAAGATTGGGACAGAGTGAACACTGAAGCTTTCTTT. It specifies CSVEDWDRVNTEAFF.

The rearrangement uses TRBV5-1 and TRBJ2-7, with 11 bases that match TRBD1. The CDR3 is 15 residues long. The junction had 4 bases not matched to a gene; V was cut back by 3 bases and J by 2 bases. CDR1 is SGHRS, CDR2 YFSETQ, per germline. The CDR3 is CASSSDRGPTYEQYF. CDR3 coding DNA: TGCGCCAGCAGCTCGGACAGGGGGCCTACCTACGAGCAGTACTTC.